Listed here is a single TCR beta chain. Its antigen remains unknown. TCRdb's copy holds only in-frame clones and misses some; the assay was immunoSEQ multiplex PCR. The data show about 77,000 clones, 75% to 90% seen once. This record comes from a study of a mutant IDH1 vaccine in newly diagnosed glioma. The CDR3 consists of 16 residues. Germline V gives CDR1 MNHEY, CDR2 SVGAGI. J gave up 8 bases and V 4 bases, and 14 bases lay outside the gene matches. The time point: week 23, last vaccination. Each vaccine dose was 300 ug of mutant IDH1 20-mer peptide, with topical imiquimod. This material consisted of PBMCs, taken from a glioma patient whose treatment included an IDH1 peptide vaccine. This sequence joins TRBV6-5 and TRBJ2-1; TRBD2 matches 7 bases. This sequence was found in a woman in her forties or fifties with glioma. The CDR3 coding sequence is TGTGCCAGCAGTTTAGAGCGGGAAGTGGGGGGGGATGAGCAGTTCTTC. Its translation: CASSLEREVGGDEQFF.